This is a list of T cell receptor beta chains from one sample in a study of OX40 agonist ivuxolimab in advanced cancers. TCRdb's table, derived via immunoSEQ multiplex PCR, lists solely in-frame clones and lacks some. This sample has tens of thousands of clones, with roughly 82% found just once. This specimen consisted of CD4+ or CD8+ T cells sorted from blood, obtained in a trial of the OX40 agonist ivuxolimab. The receptors originated from an adult with an advanced solid tumor such as melanoma, head and neck, liver or kidney cancer. Both conserved end residues are part of each CDR3. A D gene is named only where the DNA matches it firmly. For some rows the clone size is stated as once, few or many, or as a class when expanded; others skip it.

-,TRBJ1-5,-,TRBV7-8,TGTGCCAGCAGCTTAGAGGCAGGGTCTTATAGCAATCAGCCCCAGCATTTT,CASSLEAGSYSNQPQHF
-,TRBJ1-2,TRBD1,TRBV11-2,TGTGCCAGCAGCTTAGTCGCAGGGGGAAACTATGGCTACACCTTC,CASSLVAGGNYGYTF
-,TRBJ2-7,TRBD2,TRBV6-5,TGTGCCAGCAGCTTTAGCGGGGGCCTAGCGGGGGAGCAGTACTTC,CASSFSGGLAGEQYF
-,TRBJ2-1,-,TRBV7-3,TGTGCCAGCAGCTTAACCCGGCAGACCAATGAGCAGTTCTTC,CASSLTRQTNEQFF
-,TRBJ2-2,-,TRBV4-1,TGCGCCAGCAGCCAGGTTATATCTGGGGAGCTGTTTTTT,CASSQVISGELFF
-,TRBJ2-3,-,TRBV18,TGTGCCAGTTACTTGTACGACACAGATACGCAGTATTTT,CASYLYDTDTQYF
-,TRBJ2-5,-,TRBV19,TGTGCCAGTAGTATGTACAGGGGAGGACAAGAGACCCAGTACTTC,CASSMYRGGQETQYF
-,TRBJ2-5,-,TRBV5-1,TGCGCCACCACTATGGGACGTACCCAAGAGACCCAGTACTTC,CATTMGRTQETQYF
-,TRBJ2-2,-,TRBV18,TGTGCCAGCTCACCCATCCGGGGTCACACCGGGGAGCTGTTTTTT,CASSPIRGHTGELFF
-,TRBJ2-2,TRBD2,TRBV19,TGTGCCAGTTCGAGCGGGGGCGGGGTCTTTCTTGGCACCGGGGAGCTGTTTTTT,CASSSGGGVFLGTGELFF
once,TRBJ2-3,-,TRBV19,TGTGCCAGTAGTTTCGGGCCGCGGGATACGCAGTATTTT,CASSFGPRDTQYF
medium-sized,TRBJ2-7,TRBD1,TRBV6-1,TGTGCCAGCAGTACCCTTGAAGGGGGCACCTACGAGCAGTACTTC,CASSTLEGGTYEQYF
-,TRBJ1-1,-,TRBV5-8,TGTGCCAGCAGCGTGACATCAAGGGACACTGAAGCTTTCTTT,CASSVTSRDTEAFF
-,TRBJ2-3,-,TRBV7-2,TGTGCCAGCAGCCCCACGACTAGCACAGATACGCAGTATTTT,CASSPTTSTDTQYF
few,TRBJ2-1,-,TRBV10-3,TGTGCCATCAGTGAAAGGATGGGACGTAGCTCCTACAATGAGCAGTTCTTC,CAISERMGRSSYNEQFF
few,TRBJ1-3,-,TRBV11-2,TGTGCCAGCAGCTATCCGTCTGGAAACACCATATATTTT,CASSYPSGNTIYF
-,TRBJ2-3,-,TRBV7-6,TGTGCCAGCAGCTTAGTGTCCCCCACGGATACGCAGTATTTT,CASSLVSPTDTQYF
-,TRBJ1-3,-,TRBV7-3,TGTGCCAGCAGCTTAAACAGGGCAGAAGCTGGAAACACCATATATTTT,CASSLNRAEAGNTIYF